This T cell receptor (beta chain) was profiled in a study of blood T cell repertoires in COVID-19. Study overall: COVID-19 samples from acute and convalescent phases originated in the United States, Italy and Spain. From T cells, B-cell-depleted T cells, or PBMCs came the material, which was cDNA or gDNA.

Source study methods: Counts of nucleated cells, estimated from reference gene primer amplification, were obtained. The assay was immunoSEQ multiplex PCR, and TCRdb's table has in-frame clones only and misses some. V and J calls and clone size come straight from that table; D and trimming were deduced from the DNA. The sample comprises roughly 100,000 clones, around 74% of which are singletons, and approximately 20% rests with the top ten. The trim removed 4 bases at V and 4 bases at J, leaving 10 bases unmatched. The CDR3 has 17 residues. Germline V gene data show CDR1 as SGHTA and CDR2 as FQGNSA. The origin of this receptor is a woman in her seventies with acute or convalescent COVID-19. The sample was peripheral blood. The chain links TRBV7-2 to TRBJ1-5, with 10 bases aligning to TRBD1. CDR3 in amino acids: CASSSRGQGEPNQPQHF. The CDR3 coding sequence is TGTGCCAGCAGCTCCCGAGGACAGGGGGAACCTAATCAGCCCCAGCATTTT.